This T cell receptor beta chain was observed in a study of blood T cell repertoires in COVID-19 (dated by TCRdb to 2020 to 2022). With respect to the entire study: Samples from collaborators originated in the United States, Italy and Spain and spanned both the acute and convalescent phases of COVID-19. Nearly every sample came with metadata listing a de-identified subject ID, COVID-19 status, age in years and sex. Samples were obtained from the ongoing ImmuneRACE study (first 160 participants) and from 1,254 subjects provided by 6 global collaborators. Deeply sampled blood TCRbeta repertoires from subjects exposed to, actively infected with, or recovered from COVID-19 were included in the dataset. Where HLA class I and class II types were available, the types were taken from metadata supplied by the sample provider, not from assay-based typing. The prospective study material was composed of cDNA or gDNA derived from T cells, B-cell-depleted T cells, or PBMCs. The repertoires were released in a freely available public database meant as a resource for research on the immune response to SARS-CoV-2. Study-wide findings and limitations: The quantity of clinical and demographic metadata differed by source and by participant and was supplied without curation.

TCRbeta CDR3 regions were amplified from genomic DNA using the immunoSEQ Assay, a bias-controlled multiplex PCR. In the source study's methods: The number of nucleated cells in each sample was estimated from the amplification of reference gene primers within the assay. To quantify the absolute abundance of each unique TCRbeta CDR3 rearrangement, sequence reads were collapsed and filtered. Productive Simpson clonality was computed per sample as the square root of Simpson's diversity index over productive rearrangements. What TCRdb holds here is the immuneACCESS table cut down to in-frame rearrangements. Part of the clones is not present; checked against another copy, under half of the missing clones reflect an unresolved V gene, and the others are unexplained. V, J and clone size derive from that table, while D and trimming were established from the DNA sequence. The sample profile shows roughly 400,000 clones; approximately 87% of them were found once. The ten largest clonotypes hold about 9.4% of the sample.

Participants in the prospective study were aged about 18 to 95 years, lived in about two dozen United States geographic areas, and enrolled through a virtual design. In the prospective study, participants were assigned to cohorts based on the clinical history participants reported in a screening survey and a study questionnaire. For ImmuneRACE Cohort 3, a participant was defined as recovered based on two consecutive negative NP/OP PCR tests, clearance by a healthcare professional, or resolution of symptoms. In the prospective study, whole blood, serum and a nasopharyngeal or oropharyngeal swab were collected from each participant by mobile phlebotomists. Additional blood draws and questionnaires over an approximately 2-month period could optionally be provided by prospective study participants. Blood samples from the prospective study were shipped frozen or at room temperature prior to DNA extraction.

Concerning this clone itself: Its antigen has not been determined. No base-level quality is on record; no much larger clone is a single base apart.

The trim is 5 bases for V and 6 bases for J, with a gap of 20 bases between the germline ends. CDR1 GTSNPN and CDR2 SVGIG are derived from the germline V gene (reference sequence). From cysteine to phenylalanine, the CDR3 is 16 amino acids long. Only the CDR3 DNA is retained, 48 bases long and in frame from the first base. This TCR derives from a woman aged 50 to 65 who had recovered from COVID-19. The chain couples TRBV30 to TRBJ1-6; TRBD1 is possibly the D segment (5 matching bases). Material: PBMCs or T cells enriched from blood (not recorded which). CDR3 reads: CAWRHDRRQSNSPLHF. The bases read TGTGCCTGGCGTCATGACCGAAGACAGTCTAATTCACCCCTCCACTTT.